One and the same sample provided the 22 T cell receptor beta chains below, sequenced in a study of identical twins. TCRdb reanalysed the 5' RACE reads using MiXCR and keeps one entry per CDR3 protein. Counted here are 450,000 or so distinct CDR3 sequences, about 18% occurring once; the ten biggest clones make up roughly 12%. The sample consisted of naive T cells sorted from blood. The receptors shown here come from a man aged 45-65 years in good health.

J is TRBJ2-3 and V is TRBV15, with D hard to call. CDR1 is LNHNV and CDR2 is YYDKDF in the germline V gene (reference sequence). The ends were cut back, 0 bases at V and 0 bases at J, with 7 bases in the middle. This CDR3 has 15 residues. CDR3 nucleotide sequence: TGTGCCACCAGCAGAGATCTGGTTAGCACAGATACGCAGTATTTT. Protein: CATSRDLVSTDTQYF.

This clonotype was counted ten times or more. This chain joins TRBV5-5 and TRBJ2-2, with D perhaps TRBD2 (6 bases). The CDR3 runs to 12 residues. Trimming shortened V by 2 bases and J by 7 bases, and 6 bases separated the two germline ends. Looked up from germline, CDR1 is SGHKS and CDR2 is YYEKEE (reference sequence). The CDR3 DNA reads TGTGCCAGCAGCTTAGCGGGCGGGGAGCTGTTTTTT. Amino acids: CASSLAGGELFF.

The genes are TRBV5-1 and TRBJ1-2, with a possible D match to TRBD1 (5 bases). V was pared by 3 bases and J by 1 base, with 10 bases between. Germline V gene sequence: CDR1 SGHRS, CDR2 YFSETQ. This CDR3 spans 14 amino acids. The CDR3 DNA follows: TGCGCCAGCAGCTCCGAACAGGTTAACTATGGCTACACCTTC. Its translation: CASSSEQVNYGYTF.

V usage is TRBV6-1 and J usage is TRBJ2-1, with 8 bases identical to TRBD2. Germline V lookup: CDR1 MNHNS, CDR2 SASEGT. The CDR3 extends over 16 amino acids. V dropped 6 bases and J dropped 7; count of bases not matched to a gene: 14. In DNA, the CDR3 is TGTGCCAGCAGGACATTCGGGGGGGGTGAAGGGAATGAGCAGTTCTTC. Its protein product is CASRTFGGGEGNEQFF.

This clonotype was seen at least ten times. The chain couples TRBV14 to TRBJ2-2, with TRBD2 matching over 7 bases. Trimming cost V 2 bases and J 4 bases; bases outside gene matches: 4. The CDR3 covers 15 residues. Germline CDR1 and CDR2: SGHDN and FVKESK. The CDR3 is CASSQSGGGTGELFF. In DNA, the CDR3 is TGTGCCAGCAGCCAATCGGGGGGAGGCACCGGGGAGCTGTTTTTT.

This clonotype was observed a handful of times. The DNA of the CDR3 is TGTGCCAGCAGTTATCAGGGACGGGGATATGGCTACACCTTC. This translates into CASSYQGRGYGYTF. The chain carries TRBV6-5 and TRBJ1-2, with D perhaps matching TRBD1 (5 bases). The germline CDR1 and CDR2 sequences are MNHEY and SVGAGI. The CDR3 contains 14 residues. V was shortened by 3 bases and J by 5 bases, with 13 bases between the two germline ends.

The rearrangement uses TRBV12-3 or TRBV12-4 and TRBJ1-5, with TRBD1 matching over 9 bases. J was trimmed by 7 bases and V by 7 bases; bases with no gene match: 8. The CDR3 has 14 residues. CDR3 sequence (DNA): TGTGCCAGCACCCTGTTGGGACAGGGACAGCCCCAGCATTTT. It yields the protein CASTLLGQGQPQHF.

This clonotype was seen a few times. The chain has TRBV7-6 and TRBJ2-1; D gene uncertain. This CDR3 spans 15 amino acids. Between the trimmed V and J ends, which lost 3 bases and 0 bases, there was a span of 9 bases. Germline CDR1 and CDR2: SGHVS and FNYEAQ. CDR3 bases: TGTGCCAGCAGCTTTCGGCGAAGCTCCTACAATGAGCAGTTCTTC. Protein product: CASSFRRSSYNEQFF.

Many counts were recorded for this clonotype. J is TRBJ1-2 and V is TRBV6-1; D unresolved. Deletions cut 6 bases from V and 7 bases from J, with 15 bases between. CDR3 length: 13 residues. The germline V gene encodes CDR1 MNHNS and CDR2 SASEGT. The CDR3 sequence is CASSRGGNGGYTF. The CDR3 DNA follows: TGTGCCAGCAGCCGAGGCGGGAACGGTGGCTACACCTTC.

This clonotype was detected only a few times. The chain has TRBV5-5 and TRBJ1-1; D is possibly TRBD1 (6 bases). Trimming pared 4 bases from V and 3 bases from J, leaving 13 bases between. The CDR3 sequence is 14 residues long. Germline V lookup: CDR1 SGHKS, CDR2 YYEKEE (reference sequence). This CDR3 reads CASSRDTRYTEAFF. The DNA for the CDR3 is TGTGCCAGCAGCAGGGACACTAGGTACACTGAAGCTTTCTTT.

The V gene is TRBV6-1, the J gene TRBJ1-1, with 9 bases lining up with TRBD1. J gave up 4 bases and V 6 bases, and 3 bases lay outside the gene matches. This CDR3 comprises 13 residues. Germline V gives CDR1 MNHNS, CDR2 SASEGT. CDR3 nucleotides: TGTGCCAGCAGACAGGGGGCGTTCACTGAAGCTTTCTTT. As protein: CASRQGAFTEAFF.

CDR3: CASSFPRDEQFF. In DNA form, the CDR3 reads TGTGCCAGCAGCTTTCCCCGCGATGAGCAGTTCTTC. The chain has TRBV7-2 and TRBJ2-1; D not certain. The CDR3 totals 12 residues. Germline CDR1 reads SGHTA; CDR2 reads FQGNSA. V gave up 3 bases and J gave up 8 bases, with 8 bases separating them.

V usage is TRBV29-1 and J usage is TRBJ1-1; D may be TRBD1 (5 bases). The V end lost 3 bases, the J end lost 4 bases, and 12 bases lay between the germline ends. Germline V CDR1 and CDR2: SQVTM, ANQGSEA. The CDR3 extends over 13 amino acids. CDR3: CSVEAVGVTEAFF. The DNA for the CDR3 is TGCAGCGTTGAGGCAGTAGGGGTCACTGAAGCTTTCTTT. The full variable domain, its missing parts supplied by reference TRBV29-1 and TRBJ1-1, is SAVISQKPSRDICQRGTSLTIQCQVDSQVTMMFWYRQQPGQSLTLIATANQGSEATYESGFVIDKFPISRPNLTFSTLTVSNMSPEDSSIYLCSVEAVGVTEAFFGQGTRLTVV.

The chain uses TRBV6-5 and TRBJ1-1; the D gene is possibly TRBD1 (5 bases). With 0 bases removed from V and 5 bases from J, the gap between germline ends came to 10 bases. In germline, CDR1 is MNHEY, CDR2 SVGAGI. The CDR3 is 14 amino acids. In DNA, the CDR3 is TGTGCCAGCAGTTACTCGAAAGGGGCGACTGAAGCTTTCTTT. Translation: CASSYSKGATEAFF.

This clonotype was counted ten times or more. The J gene is TRBJ2-1, the V gene TRBV28; 10 bases match TRBD2. The CDR3 loop spans 16 amino acids. The germline V gene has CDR1 MDHEN and CDR2 SYDVKM. J gave up 2 bases and V 3 bases, and 4 bases lay outside the gene matches. The CDR3 DNA follows: TGTGCCAGCAGTTTGAGGCTAGCGGGAGCCTACAATGAGCAGTTCTTC. It translates to CASSLRLAGAYNEQFF.

Only one count was recorded for this clonotype. The J gene is TRBJ2-2, the V gene TRBV7-9; D is possibly TRBD1 or TRBD2 (5 bases each). V lost 3 bases and J lost 8, with 13 bases in between. Looked up from germline, CDR1 is SEHNR and CDR2 is FQNEAQ (reference sequence). The CDR3 runs to 14 residues. CDR3 sequence reads: CASSFGTREGELFF. Written as DNA, the CDR3 is TGTGCCAGCAGCTTCGGGACGAGGGAAGGGGAGCTGTTTTTT.

Remarks on this clonotype: A much larger clone lies one base from this, so it may be a read error. V gene TRBV5-1 combines with J gene TRBJ2-1; tentatively, D is TRBD1 (6 bases). CDR1 and CDR2 (germline): SGHRS, YFSETQ. The CDR3 is 16 residues long. The CDR3 protein is CASSRTGTTPYNGQFF. The DNA for the CDR3 is TGCGCCAGCAGCAGAACCGGGACAACGCCTTACAATGGGCAGTTCTTC. The whole variable domain, filled in from reference TRBV5-1 and TRBJ2-1, reads KAGVTQTPRYLIKTRGQQVTLSCSPISGHRSVSWYQQTPGQGLQFLFEYFSETQRNKGNFPGRFSGRQFSNSRSEMNVSTLELGDSALYLCASSRTGTTPYNGQFFGPGTRLTVL.

The gene calls are TRBV4-3 and TRBJ2-2, with no clear D. The CDR3 contains 13 residues. CDR1 is LGHNA, CDR2 YSLEER, per germline. Trimming took 0 bases from V and 6 from J, leaving 5 bases between them. CDR3 amino acids: CASSQDMAGELFF. In DNA form, the CDR3 reads TGCGCCAGCAGCCAAGATATGGCCGGGGAGCTGTTTTTT.

This clonotype was picked up many times. This rearrangement joins TRBV12-3 or TRBV12-4 to TRBJ2-1, with D unresolved. This CDR3 has 15 residues. Trimming cost V 4 bases and J 6 bases, with 16 bases left between them. CDR3 nucleotides: TGTGCCAGCAGTTCCATCCTGGCGGTGGGCAATGAGCAGTTCTTC. It is translated as CASSSILAVGNEQFF.

This chain joins TRBV18 and TRBJ2-4, with D possibly TRBD1 on 5 matching bases. The CDR3 spans 14 residues. Germline CDR1 KGHSH, CDR2 LQKENI. The V and J ends lost 3 bases and 8 bases respectively, with 14 bases between them. The CDR3 sequence: CASSPRQSLDIQYF. DNA for the CDR3: TGTGCCAGCTCACCGCGACAGTCCTTGGACATTCAGTACTTC.

This clonotype was detected a few times. V gene TRBV15 combines with J gene TRBJ1-1; no clear D gene. The CDR3 spans 17 residues. Germline assignment: CDR1 LNHNV and CDR2 YYDKDF (reference sequence). The V and J ends lost 0 bases and 6 bases respectively, with 20 bases between them. CDR3 residues: CATSRDFALDEYPEAFF. CDR3 bases: TGTGCCACCAGCAGAGATTTCGCGCTCGATGAGTACCCTGAAGCTTTCTTT.

This clonotype was recorded once. The V and J genes are TRBV13 and TRBJ2-7; D might be TRBD2 (6 bases). The CDR3 contains 14 residues. The germline V gene encodes CDR1 PRHDT and CDR2 FYEKMQ (reference sequence). Deletions cut 5 bases from V and 2 bases from J, with 13 bases between. In DNA form, the CDR3 reads TGTGCCAGCAGCGACGGGGACTTTACCTACGAGCAGTACTTC. Its translation: CASSDGDFTYEQYF.